The 22 T cell receptor beta chains listed next were all sequenced from one sample in a study of cytomegalovirus exposure and HLA in healthy donors. Profiled with immunoSEQ multiplex PCR; TCRdb holds only in-frame clones, not every one. Of about 120,000 clones listed, approximately 85% are singletons. The sample consisted of PBMCs. These receptors were obtained from a man in his late teens or twenties in good health and CMV-seronegative.

The rearrangement joins TRBV5-1 to TRBJ2-2; 8 nucleotides line up with TRBD2. The V segment lost 1 base and the J segment 6 bases; nucleotides outside the gene matches: 5. This CDR3 comprises 15 residues. In germline, CDR1 is SGHRS, CDR2 YFSETQ. In DNA, the CDR3 is TGCGCCAGCAGCTTGCGAGCGGGGGTCGCCGGGGAGCTGTTTTTT. It specifies CASSLRAGVAGELFF. Based on the CDR3 plus reference TRBV5-1 and TRBJ2-2, the full variable domain is KAGVTQTPRYLIKTRGQQVTLSCSPISGHRSVSWYQQTPGQGLQFLFEYFSETQRNKGNFPGRFSGRQFSNSRSEMNVSTLELGDSALYLCASSLRAGVAGELFFGEGSRLTVL.

This chain joins TRBV5-1 and TRBJ2-7, with 9 bases lining up with TRBD1. Losses at the gene ends were 6 bases for V and 2 bases for J; bases not matched to a gene: 15. This CDR3 has 17 residues. Germline loops: CDR1 SGHRS, CDR2 YFSETQ. Written as DNA, the CDR3 is TGCGCCAGCACAATAACCCCGGGGACAGGGCATGCCTACGAGCAGTACTTC. It specifies CASTITPGTGHAYEQYF.

This clone was found once. The rearrangement uses TRBV7-9 and TRBJ1-1; D may be TRBD1 (5 bases). V was trimmed by 5 bases and J by 5 bases, leaving 15 bases between them. CDR3 length: 14 residues. Germline CDR1 SEHNR, CDR2 FQNEAQ (reference sequence). CDR3 loop: CASSLRDGGTEAFF. CDR3 coding DNA: TGTGCCAGCAGCCTTCGGGACGGGGGGACTGAAGCTTTCTTT.

This clone appeared a single time. This chain connects TRBV2 to TRBJ1-1; D is ambiguous. Trimming removed 4 bases from V and 5 bases from J, with 11 bases in between. Germline CDR1 reads SNHLY; CDR2 reads FYNNEI. The CDR3 extends over 13 amino acids. CDR3 sequence reads: CASSGEGGTEAFF. In DNA form, the CDR3 reads TGTGCCAGCAGTGGTGAGGGAGGGACTGAAGCTTTCTTT.

This clone occurred once. J is TRBJ2-7 and V is TRBV27; the match to TRBD1 covers 10 bases. The J segment lost 2 bases and the V segment lost 5 bases, leaving 6 bases of the junction unmatched. This CDR3 has 15 residues. Germline V CDR1 and CDR2: MNHEY, SMNVEV (reference sequence). In DNA, the CDR3 is TGTGCCAGCAGTATTGGGACAGGGGCCACCTACGAGCAGTACTTC. Amino acid sequence: CASSIGTGATYEQYF.

The chain recombines TRBV27 with TRBJ2-3, with 7 bases matching TRBD1. Trimming took 5 bases from V and 4 from J; bases not matched to a gene: 3. Germline V CDR1 and CDR2: MNHEY, SMNVEV (reference sequence). This CDR3 spans 13 amino acids. The CDR3 bases are TGTGCCAGCAGTCGGGACAGTCCAGATACGCAGTATTTT. Translating gives CASSRDSPDTQYF.

This chain links TRBV15 with TRBJ1-6; D remains unclear. Per the germline V gene, CDR1 is LNHNV and CDR2 is YYDKDF (reference sequence). V lost 5 bases, J lost 0 bases, and 8 bases lay in between. The CDR3 is made up of 15 amino acids. In nucleotides, the CDR3 is TGTGCCACCAGCCGGGGTAGCTCCTATAATTCACCCCTCCACTTT. The encoded protein is CATSRGSSYNSPLHF. Looking up the rest from reference TRBV15 and TRBJ1-6 gives the full variable domain: DAMVIQNPRYQVTQFGKPVTLSCSQTLNHNVMYWYQQKSSQAPKLLFHYYDKDFNNEADTPDNFQSRRPNTSFCFLDIRSPGLGDTAMYLCATSRGSSYNSPLHFGNGTRLTVT.

The rearrangement uses TRBV2 and TRBJ1-5; D remains ambiguous. V was cut by 5 bases and J by 0 bases, with 8 bases left in between. Germline CDR1 reads SNHLY; CDR2 reads FYNNEI. The CDR3 spans 14 residues. CDR3 amino acids: CASSTGYSNQPQHF. The CDR3 DNA sequence: TGTGCCAGCAGTACGGGTTATAGCAATCAGCCCCAGCATTTT. Variable domain in full (rest from reference TRBV2 and TRBJ1-5): EPEVTQTPSHQVTQMGQEVILRCVPISNHLYFYWYRQILGQKVEFLVSFYNNEISEKSEIFDDQFSVERPDGSNFTLKIRSTKLEDSAMYFCASSTGYSNQPQHFGDGTRLSIL.

This sequence joins TRBV4-1 and TRBJ1-4; a possible D gene is TRBD1 (6 bases). Deletions cut 4 bases from V and 7 bases from J, with 13 bases between. The CDR3 is 14 residues long. In germline, CDR1 is MGHRA, CDR2 YSYEKL. The CDR3 sequence is CASSPLGAPEKLFF. The CDR3 nucleotides are TGCGCCAGCAGCCCGTTGGGGGCGCCTGAAAAACTGTTTTTT.

The V and J genes are TRBV30 and TRBJ2-7; TRBD1 matches at 10 bases. Looked up from germline, CDR1 is GTSNPN and CDR2 is SVGIG (reference sequence). The length of the CDR3 is 13 residues. V lost 2 bases and J lost 5; bases outside the gene matches: 3. The DNA for the CDR3 is TGTGCCTGGAGTTTCGGACAGGGGGACGAGCAGTACTTC. Its translation is CAWSFGQGDEQYF. Full variable domain (remainder filled in from reference TRBV30 and TRBJ2-7): SQTIHQWPATLVQPVGSPLSLECTVEGTSNPNLYWYRQAAGRGLQLLFYSVGIGQISSEVPQNLSASRPQDRQFILSSKKLLLSDSGFYLCAWSFGQGDEQYFGPGTRLTVT.

This sequence joins TRBV6-1 and TRBJ2-1; 8 positions agree with TRBD2. Germline values: CDR1 MNHNS, CDR2 SASEGT. The length of the CDR3 is 17 residues. V lost 3 bases, J lost 2 bases, and 9 bases stayed unmatched. CDR3 sequence reads: CASSDPGLGSAYNEQFF. In DNA, the CDR3 is TGTGCCAGCAGTGACCCGGGACTAGGGTCCGCCTACAATGAGCAGTTCTTC.

V and J are TRBV9 and TRBJ1-5; 7 bases line up with TRBD1. With 0 bases clipped from V and 2 bases from J, the junction kept 2 bases outside the gene matches. CDR1 and CDR2 (germline): SGDLS, YYNGEE. The CDR3 covers 15 residues. DNA of the CDR3: TGTGCCAGCAGCGTAGGGAGGGGGCGCAATCAGCCCCAGCATTTT. It is translated as CASSVGRGRNQPQHF.

V gene TRBV11-2 combines with J gene TRBJ1-1; 8 positions match TRBD1. CDR1 is SGHAT, CDR2 FQNNGV, per germline. There are 14 residues in the CDR3. V dropped 5 bases and J dropped 3; count of bases not matched to a gene: 5. The CDR3 nucleotides read TGTGCCAGCAGCCCGGACAGGGCGTACACTGAAGCTTTCTTT. It yields the protein CASSPDRAYTEAFF.

This clone was picked up one time. The chain is built from TRBV19 and TRBJ2-3, with TRBD2 matching 8 bases. This CDR3 spans 15 amino acids. Per germline, CDR1 LNHDA and CDR2 SQIVND (reference sequence). The J segment lost 2 bases and the V segment lost 4 bases, leaving 5 bases of the junction unmatched. The CDR3 spells CASSTLAVDTDTQYF. The CDR3 DNA reads as TGTGCCAGTAGTACACTAGCGGTAGACACAGATACGCAGTATTTT. The full variable domain, with the rest looked up from reference TRBV19 and TRBJ2-3, is DGGITQSPKYLFRKEGQNVTLSCEQNLNHDAMYWYRQDPGQGLRLIYYSQIVNDFQKGDIAEGYSVSREKKESFPLTVTSAQKNPTAFYLCASSTLAVDTDTQYFGPGTRLTVL.

This clone was counted only a few times. The rearrangement links TRBV12-5 to TRBJ1-5, with 9 nucleotides matching TRBD1. The CDR3 runs to 14 residues. The J segment lost 2 bases and the V segment lost 6 bases, leaving 2 bases of the junction unmatched. Germline V gene sequence: CDR1 LGHNT, CDR2 FRNRAP. The CDR3 DNA follows: TGTGCTAGTGGACGGACAGGGGGCAATCAGCCCCAGCATTTT. This sequence encodes CASGRTGGNQPQHF.

The chain combines TRBV29-1 with TRBJ2-1; the D gene is possibly TRBD1 (6 bases). Looked up from germline, CDR1 is SQVTM and CDR2 is ANQGSEA. CDR3 length: 11 amino acids. V lost 8 bases and J 5 bases, leaving 10 bases between the germline ends. The CDR3 sequence is CSSYRDNEQFF. The CDR3 DNA sequence: TGCAGCTCCTACAGGGACAATGAGCAGTTCTTC.

The rearrangement joins TRBV30 to TRBJ1-6; a weak D match, TRBD1 (6 bases). Germline CDR1 is GTSNPN and CDR2 is SVGIG (reference sequence). The V end lost 1 base, the J end lost 8 bases, and 12 bases lay between the germline ends. The CDR3 spans 14 residues. CDR3 in DNA: TGTGCCTGGAGTGCCGGGACACCCGATTCACCCCTCCACTTT. Protein: CAWSAGTPDSPLHF.

The chain employs TRBV10-3 and TRBJ2-5; maybe TRBD2 (6 bases). With 10 bases removed from V and 4 bases from J, the gap between germline ends came to 10 bases. The CDR3 runs 11 residues. Germline V lookup: CDR1 ENHRY, CDR2 SYGVKD. The CDR3 region is CATRGGETQYF. The CDR3 DNA sequence: TGTGCCACTCGGGGAGGAGAGACCCAGTACTTC.

The V call is TRBV5-4, the J call TRBJ1-1; D unclear. This CDR3 is 14 amino acids long. CDR1 SGHNT and CDR2 YYREEE come from the germline V gene (reference sequence). The ends were cut back, 4 bases at V and 0 bases at J, with 10 bases in the middle. CDR3 bases: TGTGCCAGCAGCCCCTTTGGCCTGAACACTGAAGCTTTCTTT. Translated: CASSPFGLNTEAFF. Complete variable domain (other parts from reference TRBV5-4 and TRBJ1-1): ETGVTQSPTHLIKTRGQQVTLRCSSQSGHNTVSWYQQALGQGPQFIFQYYREEENGRGNFPPRFSGLQFPNYSSELNVNALELDDSALYLCASSPFGLNTEAFFGQGTRLTVV.

Concerning this clone: The junction does not match germline at one end; this may be a read error. V is TRBV5-6 and J is TRBJ2-3; TRBD2 matches at 13 bases. This CDR3 has 13 amino acids. The germline gives CDR1 SGHDT, CDR2 YYEEEE. The CDR3 bases are TGTGCCAGCAGCCAAGCGGGACTAGCGGGGCAGGTTTTT. As protein: CASSQAGLAGQVF.

J is TRBJ2-7 and V is TRBV7-2; D is undetermined. This CDR3 has 17 residues. The V gene lost 2 bases and the J gene lost 3 bases, with 20 bases spanning the gap. CDR1 is SGHTA, CDR2 FQGNSA, per germline. The CDR3 bases are TGTGCCAGCAGCTTACGAGGTCGAGGAGCCAAACACTACGAGCAGTACTTC. Translated: CASSLRGRGAKHYEQYF.

A few counts support this clone. The chain is built from TRBV7-9 and TRBJ1-4; 7 bases agree with TRBD1. This CDR3 contains 15 residues. V dropped 5 bases and J dropped 2; count of bases not matched to a gene: 5. The germline CDR1 and CDR2 sequences are SEHNR and FQNEAQ (reference sequence). The CDR3 is CASSRWTGTNEKLFF. The CDR3 coding sequence is TGTGCCAGCAGCCGCTGGACAGGCACTAATGAAAAACTGTTTTTT. Full variable domain (outside the CDR3, taken from reference TRBV7-9 and TRBJ1-4): DTGVSQNPRHKITKRGQNVTFRCDPISEHNRLYWYRQTLGQGPEFLTYFQNEAQLEKSRLLSDRFSAERPKGSFSTLEIQRTEQGDSAMYLCASSRWTGTNEKLFFGSGTQLSVL.